Listed below are T cell receptor beta chains from one sample, sequenced in a study of T cells in Graves' hyperthyroidism and ophthalmopathy. TCRdb recomputed calls from the multiplex PCR reads with MiXCR, one row per CDR3 protein. The table lists about 690,000 distinct CDR3 sequences, around 15% of them singletons. The material sequenced was blood. The receptors here all came from a man aged 50 to 59 with Graves' hyperthyroidism. CDR3s include the opening cysteine and the closing phenylalanine or tryptophan. Fields, in order: CDR3 DNA, CDR3 protein, V gene, J gene, clone size, D gene. D genes are given only for firm matches. Not all rows give a size; the values are once, few, many and, for expanded clones, a class.

CDR3nt: TGTGCCAGCAGCGTAGGGACAGCTGCAGATACGCAGTATTTT; CDR3aa: CASSVGTAADTQYF; v_gene: TRBV9; j_gene: TRBJ2-3; abundance: many; d_gene: NA
CDR3nt: TGTGCCTGGAGCCGGCAGGGCAATCAGCCCCAGCATTTT; CDR3aa: CAWSRQGNQPQHF; v_gene: TRBV30; j_gene: TRBJ1-5; abundance: many; d_gene: NA
CDR3nt: TGTGCCAGCAGTTTAATGGGCAGCACAGATACGCAGTATTTT; CDR3aa: CASSLMGSTDTQYF; v_gene: TRBV28; j_gene: TRBJ2-3; abundance: many; d_gene: NA
CDR3nt: TGTGCCAGCAGCACCAGCGGGAGGCCACTGACTCACACAGATACGCAGTATTTT; CDR3aa: CASSTSGRPLTHTDTQYF; v_gene: TRBV5-6; j_gene: TRBJ2-3; abundance: NA; d_gene: TRBD2
CDR3nt: TGTGCCATCAATAGGGGACAGGGGGACACTGAAGCTTTCTTT; CDR3aa: CAINRGQGDTEAFF; v_gene: TRBV10-3; j_gene: TRBJ1-1; abundance: many; d_gene: TRBD1
CDR3nt: TGCAGTGCTATAGGACTAGCGGACTCCTACAATGAGCAGTTCTTC; CDR3aa: CSAIGLADSYNEQFF; v_gene: TRBV20-1; j_gene: TRBJ2-1; abundance: few; d_gene: TRBD2
CDR3nt: TGTGCCAGCAGCTTGGCACTGGGCTCTGGGGACACTGAAGCTTTCTTT; CDR3aa: CASSLALGSGDTEAFF; v_gene: TRBV5-4; j_gene: TRBJ1-1; abundance: NA; d_gene: NA
CDR3nt: TGTGCCAGCAGCTTAGCGAAAACTAGCGGGTCCTTTCGCACAGATACGCAGTATTTT; CDR3aa: CASSLAKTSGSFRTDTQYF; v_gene: TRBV7-8; j_gene: TRBJ2-3; abundance: many; d_gene: TRBD2
CDR3nt: TGTGCCAGCCGGACTGCCGGTCAGAAAGCTTTCTTT; CDR3aa: CASRTAGQKAFF; v_gene: TRBV28; j_gene: TRBJ1-1; abundance: NA; d_gene: NA
CDR3nt: TGTGCCAGCAGTGAGTGGGGCGACGGGGAGACCCAGTACTTC; CDR3aa: CASSEWGDGETQYF; v_gene: TRBV2; j_gene: TRBJ2-5; abundance: many; d_gene: NA
CDR3nt: TGTGCCAGCAGCGCAAACAGGGGGCCCACAGATACGCAGTATTTT; CDR3aa: CASSANRGPTDTQYF; v_gene: TRBV7-9; j_gene: TRBJ2-3; abundance: few; d_gene: TRBD1
CDR3nt: TGTGCCAGCAGTGCCCGAGCCAGTAATTCACCCCTCCACTTT; CDR3aa: CASSARASNSPLHF; v_gene: TRBV6-1; j_gene: TRBJ1-6; abundance: many; d_gene: NA
CDR3nt: TGTGCCAGCAGCTTAGTGGCGGGATCGCGAAATGAGCAGTTCTTC; CDR3aa: CASSLVAGSRNEQFF; v_gene: TRBV7-8; j_gene: TRBJ2-1; abundance: few; d_gene: NA
CDR3nt: TGTGCCAGCAGCGTAGTCGCTAGCGGGAGGGCCCTCACCGGGGAGCTGTTTTTT; CDR3aa: CASSVVASGRALTGELFF; v_gene: TRBV9; j_gene: TRBJ2-2; abundance: NA; d_gene: TRBD2
CDR3nt: TGTGCCAGCAGCTTACTAAGGGGGGAGAAATGGTACGAGCAGTACTTC; CDR3aa: CASSLLRGEKWYEQYF; v_gene: TRBV11-2; j_gene: TRBJ2-7; abundance: many; d_gene: NA
CDR3nt: TGCGCCAGCAGCTCAGCCGTGGTGGGCACCGGGGAGCTGTTTTTT; CDR3aa: CASSSAVVGTGELFF; v_gene: TRBV5-1; j_gene: TRBJ2-2; abundance: many; d_gene: NA
CDR3nt: TGTGCCAGCAGCGACAGGGCAGCTAACACTGAAGCTTTCTTT; CDR3aa: CASSDRAANTEAFF; v_gene: TRBV11-2; j_gene: TRBJ1-1; abundance: many; d_gene: TRBD1
CDR3nt: TGTGCCAGCAGCTTCCAACAAGCGGGAAGCACAGATACGCAGTATTTT; CDR3aa: CASSFQQAGSTDTQYF; v_gene: TRBV11-2; j_gene: TRBJ2-3; abundance: many; d_gene: TRBD2
CDR3nt: TGCGCCAGCAGCCAAGTTGCTAGCGGGACCTCAACCTACAATGAGCAGTTCTTC; CDR3aa: CASSQVASGTSTYNEQFF; v_gene: TRBV4-1; j_gene: TRBJ2-1; abundance: NA; d_gene: TRBD2
CDR3nt: TGTGCCAGCAGCCTACAGAGCACCGGGGAGCTGTTTTTT; CDR3aa: CASSLQSTGELFF; v_gene: TRBV7-3; j_gene: TRBJ2-2; abundance: many; d_gene: NA
CDR3nt: TGCAGTGCGAGACCCCGACGGGGGAGCAATCAGCCCCAGCATTTT; CDR3aa: CSARPRRGSNQPQHF; v_gene: TRBV20-1; j_gene: TRBJ1-5; abundance: few; d_gene: NA
CDR3nt: TGTGCCAGCAGCCAAGGAACAGGGAGGGTGAGGAACACTGAAGCTTTCTTT; CDR3aa: CASSQGTGRVRNTEAFF; v_gene: TRBV4-2; j_gene: TRBJ1-1; abundance: NA; d_gene: NA
CDR3nt: TGTGCCAGCAGTTCGAAGCGGGAGAAGGTGGATACGCAGTATTTT; CDR3aa: CASSSKREKVDTQYF; v_gene: TRBV12-3/TRBV12-4; j_gene: TRBJ2-3; abundance: many; d_gene: TRBD2
CDR3nt: TGCAGTGCCAGCAGCTCCCGCCGGGACACGCAAGAGACCCAGTACTTC; CDR3aa: CSASSSRRDTQETQYF; v_gene: TRBV20-1; j_gene: TRBJ2-5; abundance: NA; d_gene: NA
CDR3nt: TGCGCCAGCAGCCAAGAGTTAGGGGGTAATCAGCCCCAGCATTTT; CDR3aa: CASSQELGGNQPQHF; v_gene: TRBV4-3; j_gene: TRBJ1-5; abundance: few; d_gene: NA
CDR3nt: TGTGCCCAGCGACAGCGCAGCACGTTGAATGAGCAGTTCTTC; CDR3aa: CAQRQRSTLNEQFF; v_gene: TRBV2; j_gene: TRBJ2-1; abundance: many; d_gene: NA
CDR3nt: TGTGCCAGCAGCGACACTAGCGGGGGGACCGGGGAGCTGTTTTTT; CDR3aa: CASSDTSGGTGELFF; v_gene: TRBV9; j_gene: TRBJ2-2; abundance: NA; d_gene: TRBD2
CDR3nt: TGCAGTGCCCGGACAGTTCTTTTACCCCAGCATTTT; CDR3aa: CSARTVLLPQHF; v_gene: TRBV20-1; j_gene: TRBJ1-5; abundance: NA; d_gene: NA
CDR3nt: TGCAGCGTTGATCGCCTAGCGGGAGATAGGGCAGATACGCAGTATTTT; CDR3aa: CSVDRLAGDRADTQYF; v_gene: TRBV29-1; j_gene: TRBJ2-3; abundance: few; d_gene: TRBD2
CDR3nt: TGCAGTGCTAGGCCGGGGGGGTTTAGCAATCAGCCCCAGCATTTT; CDR3aa: CSARPGGFSNQPQHF; v_gene: TRBV20-1; j_gene: TRBJ1-5; abundance: few; d_gene: NA
CDR3nt: TGTGCCAGCAGCGTAGTGTGGGAGAACGCCGGGGAGCTGTTTTTT; CDR3aa: CASSVVWENAGELFF; v_gene: TRBV9; j_gene: TRBJ2-2; abundance: many; d_gene: NA
CDR3nt: TGTGCCAGCAGCTTGGTGAGACACACGAACACTGAAGCTTTCTTT; CDR3aa: CASSLVRHTNTEAFF; v_gene: TRBV5-8; j_gene: TRBJ1-1; abundance: NA; d_gene: NA
CDR3nt: TGTGCCAGCAGCAGGACAGAGAATTCCTACAATGAGCAGTTCTTC; CDR3aa: CASSRTENSYNEQFF; v_gene: TRBV12-3/TRBV12-4; j_gene: TRBJ2-1; abundance: many; d_gene: NA
CDR3nt: TGTGCCACCAGCAGTCGTGGGGGGGGCAGGGGGAACGAGCAGTACTTC; CDR3aa: CATSSRGGGRGNEQYF; v_gene: TRBV15; j_gene: TRBJ2-7; abundance: many; d_gene: NA
CDR3nt: TGTGCCAGCAGCTTTGGTGGCCTAGCGGGAACCGGGGAGCTGTTTTTT; CDR3aa: CASSFGGLAGTGELFF; v_gene: TRBV5-4; j_gene: TRBJ2-2; abundance: NA; d_gene: TRBD2
CDR3nt: TGTGCCACCAGTGACACAAGGGACAGCACAGATACGCAGTATTTT; CDR3aa: CATSDTRDSTDTQYF; v_gene: TRBV24-1; j_gene: TRBJ2-3; abundance: few; d_gene: NA
CDR3nt: TGTGCCATCAGTGACCGGGGGACGGGAGAGACCCAGTACTTC; CDR3aa: CAISDRGTGETQYF; v_gene: TRBV10-3; j_gene: TRBJ2-5; abundance: few; d_gene: NA
CDR3nt: TGTGCCAGCAGTGGACAGGGGGCCGGTGAAAAACTGTTTTTT; CDR3aa: CASSGQGAGEKLFF; v_gene: TRBV6-1; j_gene: TRBJ1-4; abundance: many; d_gene: TRBD1
CDR3nt: TGTGCCTGGAGTGTACCCCCAGCGGGAGTGGAGACCCAGTACTTC; CDR3aa: CAWSVPPAGVETQYF; v_gene: TRBV30; j_gene: TRBJ2-5; abundance: few; d_gene: TRBD2
CDR3nt: TGTGCCAGCAGCTCACAGGGGATCAACTATGGCTACACCTTC; CDR3aa: CASSSQGINYGYTF; v_gene: TRBV7-9; j_gene: TRBJ1-2; abundance: few; d_gene: TRBD1
CDR3nt: TGCGCCAGCAGGGATTCCGTAGGAACCGCGGGGGACTCACCCCTCCACTTT; CDR3aa: CASRDSVGTAGDSPLHF; v_gene: TRBV10-1; j_gene: TRBJ1-6; abundance: NA; d_gene: NA
CDR3nt: TGTGCCAGCAGTTACGGGCAGGGGATTCTAAATGAGCAGTTCTTC; CDR3aa: CASSYGQGILNEQFF; v_gene: TRBV6-5; j_gene: TRBJ2-1; abundance: NA; d_gene: NA
CDR3nt: TGTGCCAGCAGCGCAGGGTGGAGAGACACTGAAGCTTTCTTT; CDR3aa: CASSAGWRDTEAFF; v_gene: TRBV27; j_gene: TRBJ1-1; abundance: many; d_gene: NA
CDR3nt: TGTGCCAGCAGCGTCTACAGCAGCTCCTATAATTCACCCCTCCACTTT; CDR3aa: CASSVYSSSYNSPLHF; v_gene: TRBV9; j_gene: TRBJ1-6; abundance: few; d_gene: NA
CDR3nt: TGTGCCAGCAGTTTAAGTATTAAGGGGACAAACACCATATATTTT; CDR3aa: CASSLSIKGTNTIYF; v_gene: TRBV28; j_gene: TRBJ1-3; abundance: few; d_gene: NA
CDR3nt: TGTGCCAGTAGTATCTCGGGAGGAGACTACAATGAGCAGTTCTTC; CDR3aa: CASSISGGDYNEQFF; v_gene: TRBV19; j_gene: TRBJ2-1; abundance: many; d_gene: TRBD2
CDR3nt: TGTGCCAGCAGTGATCCAGCGGGGATATCCTACGAGCAGTACTTC; CDR3aa: CASSDPAGISYEQYF; v_gene: TRBV2; j_gene: TRBJ2-7; abundance: many; d_gene: TRBD2
CDR3nt: TGTGCCAGCAGCTTAGTGACTAGCGGGACTCGTAACAATGAGCAGTTCTTC; CDR3aa: CASSLVTSGTRNNEQFF; v_gene: TRBV11-2; j_gene: TRBJ2-1; abundance: NA; d_gene: TRBD2
CDR3nt: TGTGCCAGCAGTCCCGGGACTAGCGTTAGCACAGATACGCAGTATTTT; CDR3aa: CASSPGTSVSTDTQYF; v_gene: TRBV12-3/TRBV12-4; j_gene: TRBJ2-3; abundance: NA; d_gene: TRBD2
CDR3nt: TGCAGCGCTACCGGGACAGCTGGGGCCAACGTCCTGACTTTC; CDR3aa: CSATGTAGANVLTF; v_gene: TRBV29-1; j_gene: TRBJ2-6; abundance: many; d_gene: TRBD1
CDR3nt: TGTGCCAGCAGCGTAGAGATAGCGGTGTACAATGAGCAGTTCTTC; CDR3aa: CASSVEIAVYNEQFF; v_gene: TRBV9; j_gene: TRBJ2-1; abundance: NA; d_gene: NA
CDR3nt: TGTGCCTGGACCATGGACTGGAATCAGCCCCAGCATTTT; CDR3aa: CAWTMDWNQPQHF; v_gene: TRBV30; j_gene: TRBJ1-5; abundance: NA; d_gene: NA
CDR3nt: TGTGCCAGCAGCCCCCGGAGAGCCTCGGGCAAAACTAATGAAAAACTGTTTTTT; CDR3aa: CASSPRRASGKTNEKLFF; v_gene: TRBV7-8; j_gene: TRBJ1-4; abundance: NA; d_gene: NA
CDR3nt: TGTGCCAGCAGGAGGGACAGGGGGTACGAGCAGTACTTC; CDR3aa: CASRRDRGYEQYF; v_gene: TRBV28; j_gene: TRBJ2-7; abundance: many; d_gene: TRBD1